This T cell receptor beta chain was sequenced for a study of cytomegalovirus exposure and HLA in healthy donors. Study-wide results and caveats: A link between a missense DCLRE1C variant and TCR beta V- and J-gene trimming emerged from a later analysis. The study designated fewer than 200 TCR beta chains cytomegalovirus-associated. The productive fraction for most TCR beta V segments was about 87% or about 30% in an earlier analysis.

A word on this clone: What it binds is not known.

The germline V gene encodes CDR1 ENHRY and CDR2 SYGVKD. CDR3 length: 13 residues. V gave up 5 bases and J gave up 3 bases, with 10 bases separating them. The primer mix had 60 Vbeta and 13 Jbeta primers. Method: immunoSEQ multiplex PCR; TCRdb's copy keeps in-frame clones and lacks some. The sample records over 95,000 clones, about 79% being singletons. The receptor comes from a human donor in good health. The chain recombines TRBV10-3 with TRBJ1-2, with D perhaps TRBD1 (5 bases). Sequenced material: PBMCs. The CDR3 DNA is TGTGCCATCAGTCCCGGGGGAGACTATGGCTACACCTTC. Translating it yields CAISPGGDYGYTF.